The present TCR beta chain was sequenced within a study of blood T cell repertoires in COVID-19. About the study: COVID-19 samples collected from the United States, Italy and Spain covered acute and convalescent phases. PBMCs, B-cell-depleted T cells, or T cells provided the cDNA or gDNA that made up the material.

The CDR3 contains 14 residues. Trimming took off 5 bases at V and 4 bases at J, with 12 bases between the two ends. Germline values: CDR1 SEHNR, CDR2 FQNEAQ (reference sequence). In the authors' methods: Reference gene primer amplification in the assay estimated nucleated cell counts. Sequencing used immunoSEQ multiplex PCR; TCRdb keeps in-frame clones, though not all of them. For V, J and clone size, that table is used; D and trimming come from the DNA. Of 250,000 to 300,000 clones in the sample, about 87% were seen once. Enrollment of patients from Seattle took place during active infection, with longitudinal follow-up.

Sequencing was performed on peripheral blood. The chain carries TRBV7-9 and TRBJ2-1, with D possibly being TRBD1 (5 bases). The TCR originated in an older woman with COVID-19, enrolled during active disease. Here the CDR3 DNA reads TGTGCCAGCAGCGCCTGGCAGGGATACAATGAGCAGTTCTTC. Amino acids: CASSAWQGYNEQFF.